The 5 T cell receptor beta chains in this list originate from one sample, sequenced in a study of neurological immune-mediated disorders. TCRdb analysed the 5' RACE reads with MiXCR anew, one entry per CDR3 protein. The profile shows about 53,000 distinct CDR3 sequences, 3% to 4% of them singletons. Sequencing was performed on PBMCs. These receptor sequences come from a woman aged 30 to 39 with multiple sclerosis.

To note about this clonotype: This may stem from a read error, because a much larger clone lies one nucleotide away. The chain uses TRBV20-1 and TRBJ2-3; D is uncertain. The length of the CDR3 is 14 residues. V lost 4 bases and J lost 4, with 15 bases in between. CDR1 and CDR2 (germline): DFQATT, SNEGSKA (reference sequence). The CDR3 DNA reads TGCAGTGCTATACAAATAGCTTTCGCAGATACGCAGTATTTT. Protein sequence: CSAIQIAFADTQYF.

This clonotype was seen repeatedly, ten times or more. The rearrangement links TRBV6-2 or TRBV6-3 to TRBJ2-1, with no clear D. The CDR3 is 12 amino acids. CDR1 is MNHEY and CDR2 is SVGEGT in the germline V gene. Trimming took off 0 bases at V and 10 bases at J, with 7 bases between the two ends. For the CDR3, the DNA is TGTGCCAGCAGTTACTCGACTGGGGAGCAGTTCTTC. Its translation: CASSYSTGEQFF.

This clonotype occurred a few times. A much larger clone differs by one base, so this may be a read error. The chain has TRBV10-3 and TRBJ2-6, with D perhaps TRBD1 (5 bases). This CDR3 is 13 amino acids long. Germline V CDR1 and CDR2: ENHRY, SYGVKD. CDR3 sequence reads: CAISGSGAKVLTF. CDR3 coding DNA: TGTGCCATTAGTGGCTCTGGGGCCAAAGTCCTGACTTTC.

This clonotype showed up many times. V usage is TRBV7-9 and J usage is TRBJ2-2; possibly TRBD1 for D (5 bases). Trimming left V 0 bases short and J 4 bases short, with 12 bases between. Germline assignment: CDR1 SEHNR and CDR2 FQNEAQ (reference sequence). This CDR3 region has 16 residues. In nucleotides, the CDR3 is TGTGCCAGCAGCTTAGCGAGACAGACGACCACCGGGGAGCTGTTTTTT. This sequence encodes CASSLARQTTTGELFF.

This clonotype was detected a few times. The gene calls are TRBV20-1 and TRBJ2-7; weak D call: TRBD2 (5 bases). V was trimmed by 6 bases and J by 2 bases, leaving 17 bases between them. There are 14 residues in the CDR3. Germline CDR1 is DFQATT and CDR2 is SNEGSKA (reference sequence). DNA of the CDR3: TGCAGTGCCCAAACTTCTAGCAGCACCTACGAGCAGTACTTC. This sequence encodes CSAQTSSSTYEQYF.